This TCR beta chain was sequenced during a study of CD8 T cells in ankylosing spondylitis. The CDR3 is 15 residues long. Germline V gene lookup returns CDR1 SGHTA and CDR2 FQGNSA. V was cut by 3 bases and J by 1 base, with 12 bases left in between. Study outcomes and limitations: A subset of motif variants has previously been described in the synovial fluid and blood of reactive arthritis. Ankylosing spondylitis blood seemed to carry a telltale TCR beta motif made of roughly 8 highly homologous variants.

This clonotype turned up a few times. Its antigen remains unidentified. The authors made TCR beta libraries by quantitative 5'-RACE with molecular barcodes. TCRdb used MiXCR to reprocess the 5' RACE reads, holding one entry per CDR3 protein. In the table there are a few hundred thousand distinct CDR3 sequences, about 13% of which are singletons. Specimen: blood, either unsorted or a sorted T cell fraction (not recorded which). The gene calls are TRBV7-2 and TRBJ1-1; possibly TRBD1 for D (5 bases). This sequence was found in a male donor with ankylosing spondylitis. CDR3 region: CASSFRLGGNTEAFF. The CDR3 nucleotides read TGTGCCAGCAGCTTCAGACTCGGGGGGAACACTGAAGCTTTCTTT.